This TCR beta chain was recovered during a study of blood T cell repertoires in COVID-19. Background on the study: T cells, B-cell-depleted T cells, or PBMCs provided the cDNA or gDNA that served as material.

Only in-frame clones appear in the TCRdb table, and some are missing; sequencing was by immunoSEQ multiplex PCR. The table has roughly 230,000 clones, approximately 80% seen once. Sequenced: peripheral blood. The TCR sequence derives from a man in his forties with acute or convalescent COVID-19.

The CDR3 DNA reads as TGTGCCAGCTCACACCGACAGAGTCTGACCAGTGTCTATGGCTACACCTTC. Protein product: CASSHRQSLTSVYGYTF. The J gene is TRBJ1-2, the V gene TRBV18, with D perhaps TRBD1 (5 bases). This CDR3 region has 17 residues. V shed 4 bases and J shed 4 bases, with 22 bases lying between them. CDR1 is KGHSH, CDR2 LQKENI, per germline.